This entry features one T cell receptor (beta chain) sequence. The library gave individual cDNA molecules unique molecular identifiers. MiXCR, applied by TCRdb to the RACE reads, yields one record per CDR3 protein. This table holds some 110,000 distinct CDR3 sequences, less than 45% found once. Germline loops: CDR1 SGHAT, CDR2 FQNNGV. With 5 bases removed from V and 5 bases from J, the gap between germline ends came to 17 bases. The CDR3 loop spans 15 amino acids. The sample comes from a study of human T cells and chemical hapten exposure. Time point meaning: patch test 3, about 24 weeks after DPC sensitization. Sample treatment: therapeutic diphenylcyclopropenone sensitization with weekly scalp DPC.

Sequences were derived from whole blood, sampled in connection with sensitization to the hapten diphenylcyclopropenone (DPC). The genes are TRBV11-2 and TRBJ2-3; D may be TRBD2 (5 bases). This sequence was found in a man aged 40-49 years with alopecia areata. Some clones in this sample may be carry-over from other donors' samples. CDR3 DNA sequence: TGTGCCAGCAGCCCCGCTCCGAGGGCGGGAGATACGCAGTATTTT. As protein: CASSPAPRAGDTQYF.